The 32 T cell receptor beta chains given below trace back to one sample, sequenced in a study of CD8 T cells in Susac syndrome. Random-hexamer reverse transcription was applied to roughly 0.5 to 1 ug RNA. In TCRdb, the immunoSEQ multiplex PCR reads were re-called with MiXCR into one record per CDR3 protein. In the table there are approximately 150,000 distinct CDR3 sequences, about 93% of which are singletons. The sample taken for sequencing was CD4+ T cells from PBMCs. These receptors came from a human donor in good health.

This clonotype came up a few times. This sequence joins TRBV18 and TRBJ1-3; the D is unclear. The V gene lost 2 bases and the J gene lost 2 bases, with 1 base spanning the gap. The CDR3 is 12 amino acids. Germline loops: CDR1 KGHSH, CDR2 LQKENI. Here the CDR3 reads CASSPTGNTIYF. DNA for the CDR3: TGTGCCAGCTCACCAACTGGAAACACCATATATTTT.

J is TRBJ1-4 and V is TRBV2; TRBD1 agrees at 8 bases. Germline V lookup: CDR1 SNHLY, CDR2 FYNNEI. The CDR3 is made up of 14 amino acids. V was pared by 7 bases and J by 8 bases, with 9 bases of the junction left unmatched. The CDR3 coding sequence is TGTGCCAGCACTATTGGACAGGGCAGAGAAAAACTGTTTTTT. Amino acid sequence: CASTIGQGREKLFF. The whole variable domain, filled in from reference TRBV2 and TRBJ1-4, reads EPEVTQTPSHQVTQMGQEVILRCVPISNHLYFYWYRQILGQKVEFLVSFYNNEISEKSEIFDDQFSVERPDGSNFTLKIRSTKLEDSAMYFCASTIGQGREKLFFGSGTQLSVL.

V usage is TRBV6-6 and J usage is TRBJ1-1; D gene uncertain. The germline CDR1 and CDR2 sequences are MNHNY and SVGAGI (reference sequence). This CDR3 has 14 amino acids. V shed 2 bases and J shed 0 bases, with 7 bases lying between them. The CDR3 loop reads CASSYGGMNTEAFF. DNA for the CDR3: TGTGCCAGCAGTTACGGTGGCATGAACACTGAAGCTTTCTTT.

The genes are TRBV5-1 and TRBJ2-7, with TRBD1 matching 8 bases. V gave up 2 bases and J gave up 5 bases; unmatched junction bases: 3. CDR1 and CDR2 from the germline V gene are SGHRS and YFSETQ. The CDR3 runs to 13 residues. The CDR3 bases are TGCGCCAGCAGCTTACTGGACAGGGACGAGCAGTACTTC. Encoded protein: CASSLLDRDEQYF.

This chain joins TRBV2 and TRBJ2-7; no firm D call. CDR1 and CDR2 from the germline V gene are SNHLY and FYNNEI. Trimming shortened V by 4 bases and J by 2 bases, and 6 bases separated the two germline ends. CDR3 length equals 12 residues. The CDR3 region has the DNA TGTGCCAGCAGTGCTGGAACCTACGAGCAGTACTTC. Translating it yields CASSAGTYEQYF.

The rearrangement links TRBV23-1 to TRBJ1-1; perhaps TRBD1 as D (6 bases). TRBV23-1 is identified as an open reading frame with a role that is uncertain. The CDR3 has 13 residues. V gave up 0 bases and J gave up 10 bases, with 12 bases separating them. As DNA, the CDR3 is TGCGCCAGCAGTCAATCAACAGGGCGGGTAGCTTTCTTT. Protein sequence: CASSQSTGRVAFF.

This clonotype was detected only a few times. V and J are TRBV6-1 and TRBJ1-1; TRBD1 might be the D (5 bases). V was cut by 6 bases and J by 7 bases, with 12 bases left in between. Germline V CDR1 and CDR2: MNHNS, SASEGT. This CDR3 is built from 12 residues. CDR3 in amino acids: CASSTVGVEAFF. The DNA of the CDR3 is TGTGCCAGCAGCACTGTGGGGGTTGAAGCTTTCTTT.

This clonotype appeared a single time. V and J are TRBV15 and TRBJ2-2; D may be TRBD1 or TRBD2 (5 bases each). Germline-derived CDR1 and CDR2 are LNHNV and YYDKDF (reference sequence). Trimming left V 1 base short and J 11 bases short, with 17 bases between. The CDR3 consists of 15 residues. CDR3 sequence reads: CATSRASGTSGELFF. Written as DNA, the CDR3 is TGTGCCACCAGCAGAGCCTCCGGGACCTCAGGCGAGCTGTTTTTT.

This chain uses TRBV20-1 with TRBJ2-5, with 9 bases fitting TRBD2. V lost 1 base to trimming and J lost 4 bases; unmatched junction nucleotides: 13. Germline V gene sequence: CDR1 DFQATT, CDR2 SNEGSKA (reference sequence). This CDR3 has 17 residues. The CDR3 DNA sequence: TGCAGTGCTAGAGCCCCCATGGGGCGGGGGGGATCAGAGACCCAGTACTTC. This codes for CSARAPMGRGGSETQYF.

Here the CDR3 reads CASTERGGRGELFF. The CDR3 DNA is TGTGCCAGCACCGAGAGGGGGGGACGCGGGGAGCTGTTTTTT. J is TRBJ2-2 and V is TRBV5-4, with D possibly being TRBD2 (7 bases). This CDR3 contains 14 residues. The germline V and J ends were trimmed by 6 bases and 7 bases, with 16 bases remaining between them. The germline V gene has CDR1 SGHNT and CDR2 YYREEE (reference sequence).

The chain has TRBV11-2 and TRBJ2-7, with 9 bases matching TRBD2. With 2 bases clipped from V and 12 bases from J, the junction kept 14 bases outside the gene matches. This CDR3 spans 15 amino acids. Germline CDR1 reads SGHAT; CDR2 reads FQNNGV. The CDR3 region has the DNA TGTGCCAGCAGCTTAACAGGGACTAGCCAACGAGGTCTGTACTTC. This sequence encodes CASSLTGTSQRGLYF.

The rearrangement joins TRBV20-1 to TRBJ2-3; no reliable D call. With 1 base removed from V and 1 base from J, the gap between germline ends came to 12 bases. This CDR3 comprises 15 residues. Germline CDR1 and CDR2: DFQATT and SNEGSKA (reference sequence). CDR3 nucleotides: TGCAGTGCTAGAGTCTCGGCGTCGGGCACAGATACGCAGTATTTT. Its translation is CSARVSASGTDTQYF.

The V call is TRBV7-9, the J call TRBJ1-1; D is uncertain. This CDR3 region has 14 residues. Germline assignment: CDR1 SEHNR and CDR2 FQNEAQ (reference sequence). Trimming took 4 bases from V and 6 from J, leaving 15 bases between them. The CDR3 DNA follows: TGTGCCAGCAGCTCAACAAAGTCTTGGCCTGAAGCTTTCTTT. Translation: CASSSTKSWPEAFF.

The chain employs TRBV20-1 and TRBJ2-3; TRBD2 agrees at 10 bases. J lost 4 bases, V lost 4 bases, and 5 bases had no gene match. Germline values: CDR1 DFQATT, CDR2 SNEGSKA (reference sequence). CDR3 length: 14 residues. The CDR3: CSAMASGGADTQYF. For the CDR3, the DNA is TGCAGTGCTATGGCCAGCGGGGGGGCAGATACGCAGTATTTT.

The chain employs TRBV2 and TRBJ1-1, with D perhaps TRBD1 (5 bases). The V end was cut by 4 bases, the J end by 0 bases, with 12 bases between. The germline gives CDR1 SNHLY, CDR2 FYNNEI. This CDR3 region has 15 residues. CDR3 coding DNA: TGTGCCAGCAGTGGAACAAGACAGATGAACACTGAAGCTTTCTTT. Protein: CASSGTRQMNTEAFF.

The rearrangement joins TRBV7-8 to TRBJ2-1, with 9 bases matching TRBD2. Losses at the gene ends were 2 bases for V and 7 bases for J; bases not matched to a gene: 9. The germline V gene has CDR1 SGHVS and CDR2 FQNEAQ. The CDR3 is 16 residues long. This chain's CDR3 is CASSLMGLASINEQFF. DNA of the CDR3: TGTGCCAGCAGCTTAATGGGACTAGCAAGTATAAATGAGCAGTTCTTC. Full variable domain (remainder filled in from reference TRBV7-8 and TRBJ2-1): GAGVSQSPRYKVAKRGQDVALRCDPISGHVSLFWYQQALGQGPEFLTYFQNEAQLDKSGLPSDRFFAERPEGSVSTLKIQRTQQEDSAVYLCASSLMGLASINEQFFGPGTRLTVL.

The chain has TRBV20-1 and TRBJ1-2; no clear D. CDR1 and CDR2 (germline): DFQATT, SNEGSKA (reference sequence). The CDR3 is 11 amino acids. The V end lost 8 bases, the J end lost 2 bases, and 9 bases lay between the germline ends. The CDR3 spells CSTPRNYGYTF. In DNA form, the CDR3 reads TGCAGTACCCCACGGAACTATGGCTACACCTTC.

V and J are TRBV3-1 and TRBJ1-2; unclear D gene. Germline CDR1 is LGHDT and CDR2 is YNNKEL (reference sequence). The CDR3 spans 13 residues. The V and J ends lost 0 bases and 5 bases respectively, with 7 bases between them. The CDR3 DNA sequence: TGTGCCAGCAGCCAAGACAGGATTTATGGCTACACCTTC. This encodes CASSQDRIYGYTF.

The chain carries TRBV6-1 and TRBJ2-7, with 7 bases lining up with TRBD1. Looked up from germline, CDR1 is MNHNS and CDR2 is SASEGT. V gave up 7 bases and J gave up 4 bases; unmatched junction bases: 19. This CDR3 has 17 amino acids. The CDR3 nucleotides read TGTGCCAGCAAACAGATGATGGGACAGCCCCCTTATTACGAGCAGTACTTC. Amino acid sequence: CASKQMMGQPPYYEQYF.

V usage is TRBV20-1 and J usage is TRBJ1-5, with TRBD1 matching over 10 bases. Germline CDR1 and CDR2: DFQATT and SNEGSKA (reference sequence). CDR3 length: 16 amino acids. After removal of 0 bases from V and 5 bases from J, the junction contained 7 bases not matched to a gene. The CDR3 protein is CSARDPRQGAYQPQHF. Here the CDR3 DNA reads TGCAGTGCTAGAGACCCCCGACAGGGGGCGTATCAGCCCCAGCATTTT.

J is TRBJ1-2 and V is TRBV5-6; D might be TRBD1 (5 bases). The CDR3 spans 16 residues. The V gene's germline CDR1 is SGHDT and CDR2 YYEEEE. Trimming left V 0 bases short and J 8 bases short, with 20 bases between. This CDR3 reads CASSLGGVYALKGYTF. The CDR3 DNA reads TGTGCCAGCAGCTTGGGAGGGGTCTATGCCTTGAAAGGCTACACCTTC.

This sequence joins TRBV14 and TRBJ1-1, with no clear D. V was clipped by 1 base and J by 4 bases, with 7 bases between them. CDR1 and CDR2 (germline): SGHDN, FVKESK. The CDR3 is 13 amino acids. The DNA of the CDR3 is TGTGCCAGCAGCCAAGCCACGGGCACTGAAGCTTTCTTT. Encoded protein: CASSQATGTEAFF.

The chain links TRBV21-1 to TRBJ2-3. TRBV21-1 is labeled a pseudogene. The CDR3 totals 12 residues. CDR3: CASRLTGDTQYF. The CDR3 DNA follows: TGTGCCAGCAGACTCACGGGAGATACGCAGTATTTT.

This chain links TRBV20-1 with TRBJ2-3; D gene uncertain. The V end lost 5 bases, the J end lost 3 bases, and 3 bases lay between the germline ends. The CDR3 runs to 10 residues. Germline CDR1 is DFQATT and CDR2 is SNEGSKA (reference sequence). CDR3 residues: CSAGTDTQYF. The CDR3, as DNA: TGCAGTGCTGGGACAGATACGCAGTATTTT.

This chain uses TRBV6-6 with TRBJ1-3; unclear D gene. From germline, CDR1 is MNHNY and CDR2 SVGAGI (reference sequence). Trimming shortened V by 4 bases and J by 0 bases, and 13 bases separated the two germline ends. The CDR3 spans 16 residues. CDR3 DNA: TGTGCCAGCAGTTCTCCGGGCAGGCACTCTGGAAACACCATATATTTT. The encoded protein is CASSSPGRHSGNTIYF.

This rearrangement joins TRBV12-3 or TRBV12-4 to TRBJ2-3, with TRBD2 matching 9 bases. The trim removed 3 bases at V and 4 bases at J, leaving 5 bases unmatched. This CDR3 contains 15 residues. The CDR3 bases are TGTGCCAGCAGTTTCGAGACTAGCGGCGCAGATACGCAGTATTTT. It yields the protein CASSFETSGADTQYF.

This clonotype was picked up one time. The chain links TRBV11-2 to TRBJ2-1; D is uncertain. V was cut by 5 bases and J by 7 bases, with 9 bases left in between. The length of the CDR3 is 12 residues. The germline V gene encodes CDR1 SGHAT and CDR2 FQNNGV. In DNA, the CDR3 is TGTGCCAGCAGCCAGGAGTCTAATGAGCAGTTCTTC. It is translated as CASSQESNEQFF. Based on the CDR3 plus reference TRBV11-2 and TRBJ2-1, the full variable domain is EAGVAQSPRYKIIEKRQSVAFWCNPISGHATLYWYQQILGQGPKLLIQFQNNGVVDDSQLPKDRFSAERLKGVDSTLKIQPAKLEDSAVYLCASSQESNEQFFGPGTRLTVL.

The rearrangement uses TRBV6-2 or TRBV6-3 and TRBJ1-5, with D hard to call. With 6 bases removed from V and 3 bases from J, the gap between germline ends came to 6 bases. Per germline, CDR1 MNHEY and CDR2 SVGEGT. The CDR3 loop spans 12 amino acids. The CDR3 bases are TGTGCCAGCAGACAGACCAATCAGCCCCAGCATTTT. It specifies CASRQTNQPQHF.

V and J are TRBV11-2 and TRBJ2-2, with D unresolved. V lost 5 bases and J 1 base, leaving 14 bases between the germline ends. CDR3 length: 16 amino acids. Looked up from germline, CDR1 is SGHAT and CDR2 is FQNNGV. The CDR3 is CASSLGARQNTGELFF. DNA of the CDR3: TGTGCCAGCAGCCTAGGTGCCCGACAGAACACCGGGGAGCTGTTTTTT.

J is TRBJ2-5 and V is TRBV11-2; TRBD1 matches at 7 bases. CDR1 and CDR2 (germline): SGHAT, FQNNGV. Trimming cost V 5 bases and J 2 bases; bases outside gene matches: 5. This CDR3 has 14 amino acids. CDR3 protein: CASSRGQIQETQYF. CDR3 nucleotide sequence: TGTGCCAGCAGCCGGGGACAGATACAAGAGACCCAGTACTTC.

This clonotype was recorded once. The CDR3 DNA is TGTGCCAGCAGACAACAGGGCCATAGCACAGATACGCAGTATTTT. It codes for CASRQQGHSTDTQYF. This chain joins TRBV5-4 and TRBJ2-3; D is perhaps TRBD1 (6 bases). There are 15 residues in the CDR3. The V gene's germline CDR1 is SGHNT and CDR2 YYREEE (reference sequence). Trimming took off 5 bases at V and 0 bases at J, with 13 bases between the two ends.

This chain joins TRBV29-1 and TRBJ1-2, with a weak D call TRBD1 (6 bases). Germline V gene lookup returns CDR1 SQVTM and CDR2 ANQGSEA. CDR3 size: 12 residues. The V end lost 5 bases, the J end lost 4 bases, and 11 bases lay between the germline ends. The CDR3 loop is CSVQGTLYGYTF. CDR3 nucleotide sequence: TGCAGCGTTCAAGGGACACTCTATGGCTACACCTTC.